This T cell receptor (beta chain) is drawn from a study of metastatic and nonmetastatic thyroid tumors. Patients underwent thyroid surgery, and none had received any treatment before it. TCRdb re-called the PCR reads via MiXCR. The sample has about 15,000 clones, over 20% seen once. V dropped 0 bases and J dropped 1 base, with 6 bases sitting between them. The V gene's germline CDR1 is SGHNT and CDR2 YENEEA. The CDR3 sequence is 14 residues long. This clone occurred many times. This receptor was identified in a female donor with papillary thyroid cancer or a benign thyroid nodule (not recorded which). Some clones in this sample may be carry-over from other donors' samples. V usage is TRBV11-3 and J usage is TRBJ1-2; D possibly corresponds to TRBD1 (6 bases). Input material: tumor tissue. CDR3 amino acids: CASSLEDSNYGYTF. In nucleotides, the CDR3 is TGTGCCAGCAGCTTAGAGGACAGTAACTATGGCTACACCTTC.